Each of the 9 T cell receptor beta chains below was sequenced from the same sample in a study of T cell responses to AZD1222 COVID-19 vaccine (TCRdb year 2021). What this sample's time point label stands for: baseline before first vaccination. Reading the label with the study, this specimen's treatment or condition is: meningococcal conjugate vaccine given as trial control. The receptor library was made with the immunoSEQ multiplex PCR assay. Not all clones reach the TCRdb copy of this immuneACCESS table, which keeps in-frame sequences only. Checked studies attribute under half of the gap to unresolved V genes and leave the rest unexplained. This sample lists about 120,000 clones; 90% were detected once. Jointly, the top ten make up about 4.3% of the sample. This specimen consisted of peripheral blood, obtained on day 0 of MenACWY control vaccination. The source of these receptors is an adult in good health.

This chain links TRBV29-1 with TRBJ2-3, with TRBD1 as a possible D gene (6 bases). The CDR3 has 16 residues. Trimming left V 0 bases short and J 0 bases short, with 13 bases between. Germline values: CDR1 SQVTM, CDR2 ANQGSEA. The CDR3 reads CSVEDRTGRSTDTQYF. CDR3 DNA sequence: TGCAGCGTTGAAGATCGAACAGGGCGGAGCACAGATACGCAGTATTTT.

This chain connects TRBV9 to TRBJ2-2; D call uncertain. The germline V gene encodes CDR1 SGDLS and CDR2 YYNGEE. Between the trimmed V and J ends, which lost 3 bases and 1 base, there was a span of 4 bases. The CDR3 loop spans 13 amino acids. CDR3 in amino acids: CASSGRNTGELFF. The DNA for the CDR3 is TGTGCCAGCAGCGGTAGGAACACCGGGGAGCTGTTTTTT.

Points on this clone: This sample includes further DNA sequences coding for the same CDR3. V usage is TRBV10-1 and J usage is TRBJ2-3; 10 bases agree with TRBD2. Germline CDR1 is WNHNN and CDR2 is SYGVQD (reference sequence). This CDR3 has 16 residues. The junction had 4 bases not matched to a gene; V was cut back by 3 bases and J by 1 base. The DNA for the CDR3 is TGCGCCAGCAGTGACCTCCTAGCGGGGGGCACAGATACGCAGTATTTT. It specifies CASSDLLAGGTDTQYF.

This chain uses TRBV27 with TRBJ2-1; TRBD2 agrees at 7 bases. In germline, CDR1 is MNHEY, CDR2 SMNVEV (reference sequence). The CDR3 covers 15 residues. J was trimmed by 6 bases and V by 5 bases; bases with no gene match: 10. CDR3 sequence: CASSPLWEGPNEQFF. The CDR3 DNA reads as TGTGCCAGCAGTCCCTTATGGGAGGGCCCCAATGAGCAGTTCTTC.

The genes are TRBV24-1 and TRBJ1-1; unclear D gene. Per germline, CDR1 KGHDR and CDR2 SFDVKD. Trimming cost V 3 bases and J 5 bases, with 9 bases left between them. This CDR3 has 13 amino acids. CDR3 residues: CATSDVGKTEAFF. In DNA form, the CDR3 reads TGTGCCACCAGTGATGTGGGAAAAACTGAAGCTTTCTTT.

The V and J genes are TRBV19 and TRBJ1-1; D gene unclear. Germline loops: CDR1 LNHDA, CDR2 SQIVND (reference sequence). V was clipped by 5 bases and J by 0 bases, with 16 bases between them. CDR3 length equals 16 residues. The CDR3, as DNA: TGTGCCAGTAGTTCCCGGGCAGGTCTAATGAACACTGAAGCTTTCTTT. Translated, it gives CASSSRAGLMNTEAFF.

The chain employs TRBV5-4 and TRBJ2-3; D gene unclear. Trimming cost V 2 bases and J 5 bases, with 3 bases left between them. From germline, CDR1 is SGHNT and CDR2 YYREEE (reference sequence). The CDR3 has 11 amino acids. CDR3 nucleotide sequence: TGTGCCAGCAGCTTAGGAGATACGCAGTATTTT. This encodes CASSLGDTQYF.

The rearrangement uses TRBV30 and TRBJ2-7; 9 bases are a match to TRBD2. V shed 1 base and J 10 bases; nucleotides not matched to a gene: 5. Germline CDR1 and CDR2: GTSNPN and SVGIG (reference sequence). CDR3 length: 12 residues. The CDR3 DNA follows: TGTGCCTGGAGTGAGACTAGCGGTAAACAGTACTTC. This codes for CAWSETSGKQYF.

The genes are TRBV9 and TRBJ1-1; D remains unclear. The CDR3 runs to 15 residues. Germline V lookup: CDR1 SGDLS, CDR2 YYNGEE. Deletions cut 6 bases from V and 0 bases from J, with 15 bases between. The CDR3 loop is CASTPDPFMNTEAFF. As DNA, the CDR3 is TGTGCCAGCACCCCTGACCCGTTCATGAACACTGAAGCTTTCTTT. Combining the CDR3 with reference TRBV9 and TRBJ1-1 gives the whole variable domain DSGVTQTPKHLITATGQRVTLRCSPRSGDLSVYWYQQSLDQGLQFLIQYYNGEERAKGNILERFSAQQFPDLHSELNLSSLELGDSALYFCASTPDPFMNTEAFFGQGTRLTVV.